This T cell receptor (beta chain) originates from a study of PD-1 blockade in mismatch repair-deficient tumors. Across the study: Patients had about 13 mismatch repair-deficient cancer types and were previously treated and progressing.

Mismatch repair deficiency was confirmed in all patients, by PCR or immunohistochemistry. The TCR-sequenced patients were a few responders to pembrolizumab. V shed 4 bases and J shed 9 bases, with 13 bases lying between them. CDR1 SNHLY and CDR2 FYNNEI come from the germline V gene. The CDR3 consists of 13 residues. This clone was found a few times. The antigen is unknown. TCRdb keeps only in-frame clones here, not all; method: immunoSEQ multiplex PCR. The sample yields roughly 16,000 clones, approximately 88% seen once. Whole-study results and caveats: Tumor-resident clones, often undetectable pretreatment in blood, expanded then contracted after pembrolizumab.

The rearrangement links TRBV2 to TRBJ1-3; D is ambiguous. The TCR was taken from an adult with mismatch repair-deficient cancer. Material: PBMCs, obtained before pembrolizumab treatment. CDR3 region: CASSVSWSGTIYF. CDR3 sequence (DNA): TGTGCCAGCAGTGTATCTTGGTCCGGCACCATATATTTT.